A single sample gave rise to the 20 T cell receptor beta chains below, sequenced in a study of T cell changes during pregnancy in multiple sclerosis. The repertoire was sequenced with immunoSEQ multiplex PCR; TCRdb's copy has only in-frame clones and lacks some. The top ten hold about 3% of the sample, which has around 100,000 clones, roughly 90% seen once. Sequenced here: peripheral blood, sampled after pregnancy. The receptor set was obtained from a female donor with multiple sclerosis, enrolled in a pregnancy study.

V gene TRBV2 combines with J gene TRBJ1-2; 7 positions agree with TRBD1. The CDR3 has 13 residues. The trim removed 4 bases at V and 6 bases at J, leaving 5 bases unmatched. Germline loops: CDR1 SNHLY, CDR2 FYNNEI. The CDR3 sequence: CASSGQGWDGYTF. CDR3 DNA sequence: TGTGCCAGCAGTGGACAGGGTTGGGATGGCTACACCTTC.

The CDR3 spells CASSFGRGMGGGVLRAFF. CDR3 coding DNA: TGTGCCAGCAGCTTTGGTCGCGGCATGGGAGGGGGAGTATTAAGAGCTTTCTTT. The chain uses TRBV11-2 and TRBJ1-1; TRBD1 is a possible D gene (6 bases). Trimming shortened V by 3 bases and J by 10 bases, and 30 bases separated the two germline ends. Germline loops: CDR1 SGHAT, CDR2 FQNNGV. CDR3 length: 18 residues.

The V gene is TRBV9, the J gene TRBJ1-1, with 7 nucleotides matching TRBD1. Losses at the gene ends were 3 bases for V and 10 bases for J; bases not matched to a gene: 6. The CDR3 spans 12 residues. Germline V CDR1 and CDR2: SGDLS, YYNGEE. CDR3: CASSARQGRAFF. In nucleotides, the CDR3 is TGTGCCAGCAGCGCAAGACAGGGTCGAGCTTTCTTT. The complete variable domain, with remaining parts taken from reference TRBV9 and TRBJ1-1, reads DSGVTQTPKHLITATGQRVTLRCSPRSGDLSVYWYQQSLDQGLQFLIQYYNGEERAKGNILERFSAQQFPDLHSELNLSSLELGDSALYFCASSARQGRAFFGQGTRLTVV.

CDR3 in DNA: TGTGCCAGCAGCCAAGGTTACAGAAACACTGAAGCTTTCTTT. This sequence encodes CASSQGYRNTEAFF. The V gene is TRBV4-2, the J gene TRBJ1-1; D ambiguous. The CDR3 contains 14 residues. Germline loops: CDR1 LGHNA, CDR2 YNFKEQ. Trimming removed 1 base at V and 2 bases at J, with 8 bases between.

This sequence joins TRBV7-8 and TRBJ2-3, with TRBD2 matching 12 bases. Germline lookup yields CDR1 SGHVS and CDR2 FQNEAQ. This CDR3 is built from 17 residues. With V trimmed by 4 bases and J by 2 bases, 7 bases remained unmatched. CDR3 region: CASSSRLAGEFTDTQYF. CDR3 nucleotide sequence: TGTGCCAGCAGCTCCCGACTAGCGGGGGAGTTCACAGATACGCAGTATTTT. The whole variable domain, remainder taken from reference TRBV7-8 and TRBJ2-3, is GAGVSQSPRYKVAKRGQDVALRCDPISGHVSLFWYQQALGQGPEFLTYFQNEAQLDKSGLPSDRFFAERPEGSVSTLKIQRTQQEDSAVYLCASSSRLAGEFTDTQYFGPGTRLTVL.

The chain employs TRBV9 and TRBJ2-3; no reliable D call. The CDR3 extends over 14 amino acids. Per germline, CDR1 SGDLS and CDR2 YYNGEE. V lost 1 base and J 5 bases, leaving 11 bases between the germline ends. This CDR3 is CASSVPASEDTQYF. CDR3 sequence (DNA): TGTGCCAGCAGCGTACCAGCGTCAGAAGATACGCAGTATTTT. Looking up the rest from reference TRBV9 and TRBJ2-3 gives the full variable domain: DSGVTQTPKHLITATGQRVTLRCSPRSGDLSVYWYQQSLDQGLQFLIQYYNGEERAKGNILERFSAQQFPDLHSELNLSSLELGDSALYFCASSVPASEDTQYFGPGTRLTVL.

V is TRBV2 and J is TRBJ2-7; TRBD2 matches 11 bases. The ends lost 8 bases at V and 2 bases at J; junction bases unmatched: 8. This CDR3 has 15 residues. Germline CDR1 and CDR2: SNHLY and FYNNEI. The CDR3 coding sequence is TGTGCCAGCCGTAAACTAGCGGGGGACCCCTACGAGCAGTACTTC. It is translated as CASRKLAGDPYEQYF.

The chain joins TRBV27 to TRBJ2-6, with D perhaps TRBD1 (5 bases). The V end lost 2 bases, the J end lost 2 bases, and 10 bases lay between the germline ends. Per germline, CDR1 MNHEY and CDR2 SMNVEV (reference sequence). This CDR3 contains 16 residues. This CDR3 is CASSLPQGAGANVLTF. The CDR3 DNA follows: TGTGCCAGCAGTTTACCCCAGGGTGCTGGGGCCAACGTCCTGACTTTC.

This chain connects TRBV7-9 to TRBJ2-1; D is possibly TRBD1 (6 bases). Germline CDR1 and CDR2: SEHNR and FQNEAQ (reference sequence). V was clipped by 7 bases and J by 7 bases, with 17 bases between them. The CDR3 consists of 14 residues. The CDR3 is CASTPGAPGNEQFF. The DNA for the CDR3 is TGTGCCAGCACTCCAGGGGCTCCGGGGAATGAGCAGTTCTTC.

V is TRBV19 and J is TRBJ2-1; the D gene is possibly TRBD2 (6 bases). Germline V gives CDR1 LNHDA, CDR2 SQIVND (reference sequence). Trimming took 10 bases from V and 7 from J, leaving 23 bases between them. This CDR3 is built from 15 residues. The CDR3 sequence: CATQKGLQAGNEQFF. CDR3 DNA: TGTGCCACCCAGAAGGGACTCCAGGCAGGGAATGAGCAGTTCTTC.

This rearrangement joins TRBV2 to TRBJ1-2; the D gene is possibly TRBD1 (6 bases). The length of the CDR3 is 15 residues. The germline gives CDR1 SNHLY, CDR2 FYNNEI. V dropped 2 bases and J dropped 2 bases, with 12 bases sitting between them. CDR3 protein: CASSEWAGANYGYTF. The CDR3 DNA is TGTGCCAGCAGTGAATGGGCAGGGGCGAACTATGGCTACACCTTC.

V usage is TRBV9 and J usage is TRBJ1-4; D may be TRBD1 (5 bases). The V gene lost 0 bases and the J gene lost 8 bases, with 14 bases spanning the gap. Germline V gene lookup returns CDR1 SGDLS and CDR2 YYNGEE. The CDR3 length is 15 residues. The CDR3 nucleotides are TGTGCCAGCAGCGTAGGAGGAGGGGTTGGGGAAAAACTGTTTTTT. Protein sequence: CASSVGGGVGEKLFF. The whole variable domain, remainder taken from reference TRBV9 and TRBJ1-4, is DSGVTQTPKHLITATGQRVTLRCSPRSGDLSVYWYQQSLDQGLQFLIQYYNGEERAKGNILERFSAQQFPDLHSELNLSSLELGDSALYFCASSVGGGVGEKLFFGSGTQLSVL.

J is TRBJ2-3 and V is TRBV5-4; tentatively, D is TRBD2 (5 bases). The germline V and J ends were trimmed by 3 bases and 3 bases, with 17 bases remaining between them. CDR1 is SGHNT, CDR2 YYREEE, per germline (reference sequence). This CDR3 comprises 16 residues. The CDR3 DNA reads TGTGCCAGCAGCTCTGGGTTACTTAGCGTTACAGATACGCAGTATTTT. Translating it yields CASSSGLLSVTDTQYF.

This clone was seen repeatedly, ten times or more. Here the CDR3 reads CASSIGDRVETQPQHF. DNA for the CDR3: TGTGCCAGTAGTATAGGAGACAGGGTCGAAACTCAGCCCCAGCATTTT. J is TRBJ1-5 and V is TRBV19; 7 bases are shared with TRBD1. The CDR3 contains 16 residues. Trimming cost V 1 base and J 6 bases; bases outside gene matches: 9. Germline V gives CDR1 LNHDA, CDR2 SQIVND (reference sequence).

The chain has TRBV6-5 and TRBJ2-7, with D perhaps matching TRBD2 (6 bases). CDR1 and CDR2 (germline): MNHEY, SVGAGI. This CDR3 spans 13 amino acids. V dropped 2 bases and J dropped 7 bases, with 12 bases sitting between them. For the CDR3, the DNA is TGTGCCAGCAGTTACACGGCGGGGAGAGAGCAGTACTTC. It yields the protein CASSYTAGREQYF.

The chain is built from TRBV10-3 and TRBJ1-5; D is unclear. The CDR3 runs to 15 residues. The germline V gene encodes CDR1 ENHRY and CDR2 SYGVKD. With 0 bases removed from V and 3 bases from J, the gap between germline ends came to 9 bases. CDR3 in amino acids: CAISESGGVNQPQHF. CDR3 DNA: TGTGCCATCAGTGAGTCGGGTGGAGTCAATCAGCCCCAGCATTTT.

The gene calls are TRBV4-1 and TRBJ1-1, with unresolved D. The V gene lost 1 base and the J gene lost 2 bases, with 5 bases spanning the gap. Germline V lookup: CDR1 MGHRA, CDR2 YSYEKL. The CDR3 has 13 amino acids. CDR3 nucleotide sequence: TGCGCCAGCAGCCAAGCAGGAAACACTGAAGCTTTCTTT. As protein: CASSQAGNTEAFF.

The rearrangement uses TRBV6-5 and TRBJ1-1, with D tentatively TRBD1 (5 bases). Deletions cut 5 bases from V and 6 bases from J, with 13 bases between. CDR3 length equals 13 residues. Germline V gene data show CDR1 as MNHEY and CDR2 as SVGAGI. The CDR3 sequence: CASSGGGSAEAFF. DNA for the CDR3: TGTGCCAGCAGTGGGGGAGGGTCGGCTGAAGCTTTCTTT.

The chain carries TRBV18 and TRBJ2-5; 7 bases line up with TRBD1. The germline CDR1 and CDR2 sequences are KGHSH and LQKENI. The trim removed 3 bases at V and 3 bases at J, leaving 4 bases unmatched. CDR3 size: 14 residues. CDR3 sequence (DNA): TGTGCCAGCTCACCGGGGACAGTTAAAGAGACCCAGTACTTC. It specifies CASSPGTVKETQYF. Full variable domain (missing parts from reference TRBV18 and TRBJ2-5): NAGVMQNPRHLVRRRGQEARLRCSPMKGHSHVYWYRQLPEEGLKFMVYLQKENIIDESGMPKERFSAEFPKEGPSILRIQQVVRGDSAAYFCASSPGTVKETQYFGPGTRLLVL.

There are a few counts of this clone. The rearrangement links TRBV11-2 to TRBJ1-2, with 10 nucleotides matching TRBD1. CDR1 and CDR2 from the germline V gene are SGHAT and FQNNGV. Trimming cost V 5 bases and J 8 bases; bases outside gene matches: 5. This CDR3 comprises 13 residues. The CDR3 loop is CASSPEGQGGYTF. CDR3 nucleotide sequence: TGTGCCAGCAGCCCCGAGGGACAGGGGGGCTACACCTTC. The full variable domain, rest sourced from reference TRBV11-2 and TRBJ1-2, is EAGVAQSPRYKIIEKRQSVAFWCNPISGHATLYWYQQILGQGPKLLIQFQNNGVVDDSQLPKDRFSAERLKGVDSTLKIQPAKLEDSAVYLCASSPEGQGGYTFGSGTRLTVV.